Listed here are 32 T cell receptor beta chains from one sample, sequenced in a study of cytomegalovirus exposure and HLA in healthy donors. Some clones are missing from TCRdb's copy, which holds only in-frame ones; the method was immunoSEQ multiplex PCR. The sample yields roughly 56,000 clones, 85% to 95% seen once. Sequenced input: PBMCs. The source is a man between 18 and 35 years old in good health and CMV-seronegative.

This chain links TRBV29-1 with TRBJ1-1; 7 bases fit TRBD1. This CDR3 spans 18 amino acids. V was pared by 6 bases and J by 7 bases, with 26 bases of the junction left unmatched. Germline CDR1 and CDR2: SQVTM and ANQGSEA. The CDR3 DNA sequence: TGCAGCGTGGGAGACCATTTACTATCCGGAGGGACAGTCGATGAAGCTTTCTTT. This translates into CSVGDHLLSGGTVDEAFF. Complete variable domain (other parts from reference TRBV29-1 and TRBJ1-1): SAVISQKPSRDICQRGTSLTIQCQVDSQVTMMFWYRQQPGQSLTLIATANQGSEATYESGFVIDKFPISRPNLTFSTLTVSNMSPEDSSIYLCSVGDHLLSGGTVDEAFFGQGTRLTVV.

V gene TRBV7-8 combines with J gene TRBJ2-7; 12 nucleotides agree with TRBD2. The CDR3 sequence is 16 residues long. Per the germline V gene, CDR1 is SGHVS and CDR2 is FQNEAQ. V was clipped by 4 bases and J by 3 bases; unmatched bases: 7. The CDR3 protein is CASSSLTSGSFYEQYF. The CDR3, as DNA: TGTGCCAGCAGCTCGTTGACTAGCGGGAGCTTCTACGAGCAGTACTTC.

V gene TRBV6-5 combines with J gene TRBJ2-2; 8 bases map to TRBD1. The CDR3 sequence is 15 residues long. After removal of 6 bases from V and 2 bases from J, the junction contained 5 bases not matched to a gene. CDR1 and CDR2 from the germline V gene are MNHEY and SVGAGI. The CDR3 region has the DNA TGTGCCAGCAGCCCCGGGACAGGAAACACCGGGGAGCTGTTTTTT. Its protein product is CASSPGTGNTGELFF.

The V gene is TRBV27, the J gene TRBJ2-3, with D possibly TRBD1 on 7 matching bases. In germline, CDR1 is MNHEY, CDR2 SMNVEV (reference sequence). The V end lost 5 bases, the J end lost 5 bases, and 23 bases lay between the germline ends. This CDR3 is built from 17 residues. CDR3 nucleotides: TGTGCCAGCAGTCTGACGGCTAGGAGGGGGCTAGAAGATACGCAGTATTTT. Its translation is CASSLTARRGLEDTQYF.

The genes are TRBV7-9 and TRBJ2-5; D unresolved. Trimming removed 6 bases from V and 8 bases from J, with 10 bases in between. Germline CDR1 reads SEHNR; CDR2 reads FQNEAQ (reference sequence). CDR3 size: 11 residues. Here the CDR3 reads CASSTVETQYF. The CDR3 DNA sequence: TGTGCCAGCAGTACAGTAGAAACCCAGTACTTC. Complete variable domain (other parts from reference TRBV7-9 and TRBJ2-5): DTGVSQNPRHKITKRGQNVTFRCDPISEHNRLYWYRQTLGQGPEFLTYFQNEAQLEKSRLLSDRFSAERPKGSFSTLEIQRTEQGDSAMYLCASSTVETQYFGPGTRLLVL.

This clone has more than one count but fewer than ten. The V gene is TRBV9, the J gene TRBJ1-2; TRBD1 is a possible D gene (5 bases). Germline values: CDR1 SGDLS, CDR2 YYNGEE. CDR3 length: 15 residues. The V end lost 2 bases, the J end lost 0 bases, and 11 bases lay between the germline ends. In DNA form, the CDR3 reads TGTGCCAGCAGCGTGGAGGGGACCACTAACTATGGCTACACCTTC. Amino acid sequence: CASSVEGTTNYGYTF.

The chain uses TRBV2 and TRBJ2-1; D possibly corresponds to TRBD1 (6 bases). V lost 5 bases, J lost 0 bases, and 14 bases lay in between. This CDR3 region has 16 residues. From germline, CDR1 is SNHLY and CDR2 FYNNEI. The CDR3 here is CASSHRVSSSYNEQFF. The CDR3 DNA follows: TGTGCCAGCAGTCACAGGGTGTCGAGCTCCTACAATGAGCAGTTCTTC. Together with reference TRBV2 and TRBJ2-1, the CDR3 gives the full variable domain: EPEVTQTPSHQVTQMGQEVILRCVPISNHLYFYWYRQILGQKVEFLVSFYNNEISEKSEIFDDQFSVERPDGSNFTLKIRSTKLEDSAMYFCASSHRVSSSYNEQFFGPGTRLTVL.

This chain joins TRBV6-5 and TRBJ1-3; no definite D call. Germline lookup yields CDR1 MNHEY and CDR2 SVGAGI. The V and J ends lost 4 bases and 7 bases respectively, with 5 bases between them. The CDR3 has 11 residues. The CDR3 region has the DNA TGTGCCAGCAGTTCTATTAACACCATATATTTT. This encodes CASSSINTIYF.

V is TRBV5-1 and J is TRBJ2-7; a possible D gene is TRBD2 (5 bases). V shed 7 bases and J shed 3 bases, with 20 bases lying between them. The germline V gene has CDR1 SGHRS and CDR2 YFSETQ. The CDR3 covers 15 residues. The CDR3 sequence is CASAEGYGRGYEQYF. The CDR3 DNA follows: TGCGCCAGCGCCGAAGGGTACGGTCGGGGCTACGAGCAGTACTTC.

V gene TRBV18 combines with J gene TRBJ2-5, with 7 nucleotides matching TRBD1. The CDR3 loop spans 14 amino acids. V dropped 3 bases and J dropped 3; count of bases not matched to a gene: 4. From germline, CDR1 is KGHSH and CDR2 LQKENI. This CDR3 reads CASSPGTDEETQYF. CDR3 bases: TGTGCCAGCTCACCTGGGACAGACGAAGAGACCCAGTACTTC.

This rearrangement joins TRBV28 to TRBJ2-3; tentatively, D is TRBD2 (5 bases). Deletions cut 5 bases from V and 0 bases from J, with 15 bases between. The CDR3 consists of 16 residues. Germline loops: CDR1 MDHEN, CDR2 SYDVKM. This chain's CDR3 is CASSKERVTSTDTQYF. Written as DNA, the CDR3 is TGTGCCAGCAGTAAAGAGAGGGTTACTAGCACAGATACGCAGTATTTT.

The rearrangement uses TRBV9 and TRBJ2-3; TRBD1 might be the D (5 bases). Trimming left V 0 bases short and J 1 base short, with 15 bases between. In germline, CDR1 is SGDLS, CDR2 YYNGEE. CDR3 length: 17 amino acids. CDR3 amino acids: CASSVDQVIQGTDTQYF. The CDR3, as DNA: TGTGCCAGCAGCGTAGATCAGGTGATACAGGGCACAGATACGCAGTATTTT.

The genes are TRBV11-2 and TRBJ2-2; TRBD2 aligns across 7 bases. V lost 5 bases to trimming and J lost 5 bases; unmatched junction nucleotides: 5. CDR3 length: 14 residues. From germline, CDR1 is SGHAT and CDR2 FQNNGV. This CDR3 reads CASSQAGVTGELFF. The CDR3 nucleotides read TGTGCCAGCAGCCAGGCGGGGGTAACCGGGGAGCTGTTTTTT. Looking up the rest from reference TRBV11-2 and TRBJ2-2 gives the full variable domain: EAGVAQSPRYKIIEKRQSVAFWCNPISGHATLYWYQQILGQGPKLLIQFQNNGVVDDSQLPKDRFSAERLKGVDSTLKIQPAKLEDSAVYLCASSQAGVTGELFFGEGSRLTVL.

V usage is TRBV28 and J usage is TRBJ1-4; D gene unclear. The germline CDR1 and CDR2 sequences are MDHEN and SYDVKM. The germline V and J ends were trimmed by 9 bases and 4 bases, with 15 bases remaining between them. The CDR3 spans 14 residues. In nucleotides, the CDR3 is TGTGCCAGTAAATCGGGAACTTATAATGAAAAACTGTTTTTT. Encoded protein: CASKSGTYNEKLFF.

The chain joins TRBV27 to TRBJ1-1, with D maybe TRBD1 (5 bases). Germline CDR1 MNHEY, CDR2 SMNVEV (reference sequence). Trimming removed 10 bases from V and 7 bases from J, with 31 bases in between. This CDR3 is 17 amino acids long. CDR3 residues: CATADAPGGGSTSEAFF. The DNA for the CDR3 is TGTGCCACGGCAGACGCGCCGGGCGGGGGTAGCACAAGTGAAGCTTTCTTT.

The rearrangement uses TRBV20-1 and TRBJ2-7; D is ambiguous. Deletions cut 6 bases from V and 4 bases from J, with 7 bases between. CDR1 DFQATT and CDR2 SNEGSKA come from the germline V gene (reference sequence). This CDR3 has 10 amino acids. The CDR3 DNA reads as TGCAGTGCCGGAGAGTACGAGCAGTACTTC. It specifies CSAGEYEQYF.

The chain joins TRBV6-1 to TRBJ1-2; D gene unclear. The CDR3 runs 14 residues. Germline CDR1 and CDR2: MNHNS and SASEGT. The V gene lost 3 bases and the J gene lost 0 bases, with 8 bases spanning the gap. In DNA, the CDR3 is TGTGCCAGCAGTGACGTTACACCTAACTATGGCTACACCTTC. This encodes CASSDVTPNYGYTF.

The chain joins TRBV2 to TRBJ1-2; D is perhaps TRBD1 (6 bases). The germline gives CDR1 SNHLY, CDR2 FYNNEI. This CDR3 contains 16 residues. Between the trimmed V and J ends, which lost 9 bases and 8 bases, there was a span of 28 bases. The CDR3 loop is CASFLQGPGSSTGYTF. CDR3 DNA sequence: TGTGCCAGTTTCCTTCAGGGGCCAGGCTCGAGTACGGGCTACACCTTC.

The V and J genes are TRBV30 and TRBJ2-7; 10 bases agree with TRBD1. V dropped 0 bases and J dropped 6; count of bases not matched to a gene: 2. Germline V gene data show CDR1 as GTSNPN and CDR2 as SVGIG (reference sequence). CDR3 length: 13 amino acids. In DNA, the CDR3 is TGTGCCTGGAGTGTAGGGACAGGGGTCGAGCAGTACTTC. Amino acids: CAWSVGTGVEQYF.

J is TRBJ2-1 and V is TRBV28; 7 nucleotides align to TRBD1. This CDR3 comprises 14 residues. J gave up 7 bases and V 0 bases, and 3 bases lay outside the gene matches. Germline assignment: CDR1 MDHEN and CDR2 SYDVKM. The chain's CDR3 is CASSLWPGGNEQFF. CDR3 sequence (DNA): TGTGCCAGCAGTTTATGGCCAGGGGGTAATGAGCAGTTCTTC.

The chain recombines TRBV5-1 with TRBJ1-1, with D possibly being TRBD1 (6 bases). Looked up from germline, CDR1 is SGHRS and CDR2 is YFSETQ. Trimming removed 4 bases at V and 5 bases at J, with 12 bases between. CDR3 length equals 13 residues. In DNA, the CDR3 is TGCGCCAGCAGCCCAGGGGTAGGGACTGAAGCTTTCTTT. Residues: CASSPGVGTEAFF.

J is TRBJ2-5 and V is TRBV2, with D possibly matching TRBD1 (6 bases). V was cut by 2 bases and J by 11 bases, with 21 bases left in between. This CDR3 has 15 residues. Germline CDR1 reads SNHLY; CDR2 reads FYNNEI. The CDR3 region is CASSEPRDKHTEQYF. The CDR3 DNA follows: TGTGCCAGCAGTGAACCGAGGGACAAACATACGGAGCAGTACTTC.

The rearrangement uses TRBV9 and TRBJ1-2; no reliable D call. Germline loops: CDR1 SGDLS, CDR2 YYNGEE. Trimming took off 0 bases at V and 4 bases at J, with 7 bases between the two ends. CDR3 length: 13 amino acids. The CDR3 loop reads CASSVAVSYGYTF. CDR3 nucleotide sequence: TGTGCCAGCAGCGTAGCCGTTTCCTATGGCTACACCTTC.

The rearrangement links TRBV29-1 to TRBJ2-1; tentatively, D is TRBD2 (5 bases). CDR3 length equals 14 residues. V was pared by 4 bases and J by 0 bases, with 10 bases between. CDR1 is SQVTM and CDR2 is ANQGSEA in the germline V gene. CDR3 region: CSVGTGSSYNEQFF. The CDR3 bases are TGCAGCGTTGGGACGGGGAGCTCCTACAATGAGCAGTTCTTC.

The genes are TRBV30 and TRBJ2-1, with D maybe TRBD1 (5 bases). This CDR3 has 12 amino acids. Germline CDR1 and CDR2: GTSNPN and SVGIG (reference sequence). The V end lost 3 bases, the J end lost 5 bases, and 8 bases lay between the germline ends. The CDR3: CAWRRGNNEQFF. In nucleotides, the CDR3 is TGTGCCTGGAGAAGGGGTAACAATGAGCAGTTCTTC.

This clone was seen a single time. The V call is TRBV6-5, the J call TRBJ2-1; TRBD2 matches 12 bases. The CDR3 totals 15 residues. Per the germline V gene, CDR1 is MNHEY and CDR2 is SVGAGI. V trimming: 5 bases; J trimming: 4 bases; junction bases outside the gene matches: 3. The chain's CDR3 is CASSLGLAGYNEQFF. CDR3 sequence (DNA): TGTGCCAGCAGTCTCGGACTAGCGGGATACAATGAGCAGTTCTTC.

The rearrangement joins TRBV7-2 to TRBJ2-1, with 9 positions matching TRBD2. The length of the CDR3 is 15 residues. After removal of 1 base from V and 5 bases from J, the junction contained 3 bases not matched to a gene. Per germline, CDR1 SGHTA and CDR2 FQGNSA. CDR3 sequence reads: CASSLVASGDNEQFF. CDR3 DNA: TGTGCCAGCAGCTTAGTGGCTAGCGGGGACAATGAGCAGTTCTTC.

A single count supports this clone. J is TRBJ1-1 and V is TRBV7-9; D perhaps matches TRBD1 (5 bases). Deletions cut 0 bases from V and 0 bases from J, with 8 bases between. The CDR3 covers 15 residues. The germline CDR1 and CDR2 sequences are SEHNR and FQNEAQ (reference sequence). Here the CDR3 reads CASSLAGGVNTEAFF. CDR3 coding DNA: TGTGCCAGCAGCTTAGCGGGAGGGGTGAACACTGAAGCTTTCTTT.

The chain is built from TRBV29-1 and TRBJ1-1, with 7 bases fitting TRBD1. Looked up from germline, CDR1 is SQVTM and CDR2 is ANQGSEA. Trimming cost V 6 bases and J 4 bases; bases outside gene matches: 5. This CDR3 has 12 amino acids. The CDR3: CSVVDRATEAFF. As DNA, the CDR3 is TGCAGCGTGGTTGACAGGGCCACTGAAGCTTTCTTT.

The chain carries TRBV19 and TRBJ2-1, with TRBD1 matching over 7 bases. The CDR3 extends over 12 amino acids. Germline V gives CDR1 LNHDA, CDR2 SQIVND (reference sequence). The V gene end was trimmed by 2 bases and the J gene end by 8 bases; junction bases not matched to a gene: 0. The CDR3 reads CASSITGDEQFF. The CDR3 nucleotides read TGTGCCAGTAGTATAACAGGGGATGAGCAGTTCTTC.

The J gene is TRBJ2-3, the V gene TRBV5-8; tentative D call: TRBD2 (5 bases). CDR1 and CDR2 (germline): SGHTS, YDEGEE. The CDR3 spans 14 residues. The V and J ends lost 0 bases and 0 bases respectively, with 5 bases between them. In nucleotides, the CDR3 is TGTGCCAGCAGCTTGGGAGGGAGCACAGATACGCAGTATTTT. Residues: CASSLGGSTDTQYF.

The V call is TRBV2, the J call TRBJ2-7; D perhaps matches TRBD1 (5 bases). The length of the CDR3 is 15 residues. The germline V gene encodes CDR1 SNHLY and CDR2 FYNNEI. Trimming removed 7 bases at V and 5 bases at J, with 21 bases between. CDR3 amino acids: CASTPSGIFVNEQYF. In DNA, the CDR3 is TGTGCCAGCACCCCCTCAGGGATTTTTGTGAACGAGCAGTACTTC.